The entry that follows covers one T cell receptor beta chain sequence. Its matching antigen is unknown. The sample belongs to a study of Ad26.COV2.S vaccination and SARS-CoV-2 variants. Study conclusions and caveats: Marked by substantial breadth, spike-specific CD8+ and CD4+ T cell responses were reportedly seen after vaccination. Comparable non-spike TCR breadth was observed in vaccine and placebo recipients.

The V end lost 7 bases, the J end lost 1 base, and 17 bases lay between the germline ends. Germline CDR1 WSHSY, CDR2 SAAADI. The CDR3 spans 15 residues. The sample's treatment: some 20 received Ad26.COV2.S at low or high dose, single or two shots; 5 received placebo; per-sample allocation not given. Specimen acquisition occurred on day 63 following the initial vaccine or placebo injection. The repertoire was sequenced with immunoSEQ multiplex PCR; TCRdb's copy has only in-frame clones and lacks some. The profile covers hundreds of thousands of clones, with about 89% appearing a single time and roughly 1.5% taken by the ten largest.

The sequencing used peripheral blood, collected in a trial of Ad26.COV2.S vaccine versus placebo. This TCR was sampled from a person aged 18 to 65 who received the Ad26.COV2.S COVID-19 vaccine or a placebo. The rearrangement uses TRBV10-2 and TRBJ2-7; a possible D gene is TRBD2 (5 bases). The CDR3 here is CASKEVGEGSYEQYF. CDR3 DNA: TGCGCCAGCAAGGAGGTGGGAGAAGGATCCTACGAGCAGTACTTC.